These 9 T cell receptor beta chains share one sample of origin, sequenced in a study of monozygotic twins with inflammatory bowel disease. TCRdb reprocessed the 5' RACE reads and keeps a single row for each CDR3 protein, giving no DNA. The sample has around 150,000 distinct CDR3 sequences. Sequencing input: blood. These TCRs come from a human donor with ulcerative colitis or Crohn's disease, or a healthy co-twin of an affected twin (not recorded which).

This chain connects TRBV29-1 to TRBJ2-7; TCRdb returns TRBD1, unconfirmable since there is no DNA. This CDR3 is 13 amino acids long. Germline loops: CDR1 SQVTM, CDR2 ANQGSEA. This CDR3 is CSVADRPSYEQYF.

V gene TRBV15 combines with J gene TRBJ2-3; without DNA, the TCRdb call of TRBD1 cannot be checked. Germline V gene data show CDR1 as LNHNV and CDR2 as YYDKDF (reference sequence). This CDR3 has 15 amino acids. CDR3 protein: CATSRDRAGSDTQYF.

The chain carries TRBV5-1 and TRBJ2-5; the D call of TRBD2 rests on TCRdb alone, since no DNA is present to check it. Germline V gene sequence: CDR1 SGHRS, CDR2 YFSETQ. CDR3 length: 15 residues. CDR3 sequence: CASSFQRQGGETQYF.

The chain combines TRBV29-1 with TRBJ2-7; TCRdb's D call, TRBD1, is unchecked because there is no DNA. The CDR3 is 12 amino acids. Germline V gene data show CDR1 as SQVTM and CDR2 as ANQGSEA. The CDR3 is CSVETGRYEQYF.

The genes are TRBV4-2 and TRBJ1-2; the TCRdb call, TRBD1, lacks DNA for checking. CDR3 length equals 14 residues. From germline, CDR1 is LGHNA and CDR2 YNFKEQ. CDR3 region: CASSQPGQNYGYTF.

V usage is TRBV7-3 and J usage is TRBJ2-1; TCRdb's assignment of TRBD1 cannot be checked, as there is no DNA. The CDR3 sequence is 17 residues long. Germline assignment: CDR1 SGHTA and CDR2 FQGTGA. CDR3 amino acids: CASSPSSGRHDHNEQFF.

V is TRBV9 and J is TRBJ2-7; TCRdb designates TRBD1, a call that cannot be tested without DNA. The CDR3 has 14 amino acids. Germline loops: CDR1 SGDLS, CDR2 YYNGEE. CDR3: CASSFRTGSYEQYF.

The chain uses TRBV7-2 and TRBJ2-3; TCRdb's D call of TRBD2 is untestable without DNA. Germline assignment: CDR1 SGHTA and CDR2 FQGNSA. CDR3 length equals 16 residues. The CDR3 loop is CASSPRLAGDTDTQYF.

The rearrangement joins TRBV4-2 to TRBJ2-2; the TCRdb call, TRBD2, lacks DNA for checking. Germline CDR1 and CDR2: LGHNA and YNFKEQ. This CDR3 contains 15 residues. The CDR3 loop is CASSQELAGGRELFF.